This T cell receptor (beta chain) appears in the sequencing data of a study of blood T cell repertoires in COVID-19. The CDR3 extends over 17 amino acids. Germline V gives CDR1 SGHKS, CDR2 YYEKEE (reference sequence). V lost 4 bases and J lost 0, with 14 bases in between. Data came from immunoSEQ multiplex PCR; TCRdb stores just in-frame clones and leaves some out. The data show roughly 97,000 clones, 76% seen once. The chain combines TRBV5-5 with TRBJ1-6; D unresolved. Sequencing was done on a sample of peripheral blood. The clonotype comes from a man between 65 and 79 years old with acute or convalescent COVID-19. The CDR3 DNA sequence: TGTGCCAGCAGCGACGGCAGACTCAGCTCCTATAATTCACCCCTCCACTTT. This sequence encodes CASSDGRLSSYNSPLHF.